The clone carrying this T cell receptor (beta chain) came up once. Its target is not known. The data stem from a study of T cells in localized non-small cell lung cancer. After removal of 11 bases from V and 2 bases from J, the junction contained 10 bases not matched to a gene. CDR1 and CDR2 (germline): LNHDA, SQIVND (reference sequence). The CDR3 totals 15 residues. Libraries were prepared by immunoSEQ multiplex PCR; TCRdb keeps only in-frame clonotypes and omits some of them. Among some 2,200 clones listed, about 35% were seen once. General study findings and limits: Because sequencing included only one region (of the tumor), heterogeneity remains possible. Uninvolved adjacent lung, not tumor, had the highest T cell clonality. Detection in adjacent lung was observed for a median around 55 of the top 100 tumor clones. In the blood, greater T cell density corresponded to longer overall survival.

This clonotype originated in a female donor over 55 with stage I lung adenocarcinoma. The chain is built from TRBV19 and TRBJ1-5; 9 nucleotides align to TRBD1. Here the sequenced sample was lung tumor tissue, taken before any cancer treatment. The CDR3 bases are TGTGCCGTAAGAACAGGGGGCGTAGGCAATCAGCCCCAGCATTTT. It translates to CAVRTGGVGNQPQHF.